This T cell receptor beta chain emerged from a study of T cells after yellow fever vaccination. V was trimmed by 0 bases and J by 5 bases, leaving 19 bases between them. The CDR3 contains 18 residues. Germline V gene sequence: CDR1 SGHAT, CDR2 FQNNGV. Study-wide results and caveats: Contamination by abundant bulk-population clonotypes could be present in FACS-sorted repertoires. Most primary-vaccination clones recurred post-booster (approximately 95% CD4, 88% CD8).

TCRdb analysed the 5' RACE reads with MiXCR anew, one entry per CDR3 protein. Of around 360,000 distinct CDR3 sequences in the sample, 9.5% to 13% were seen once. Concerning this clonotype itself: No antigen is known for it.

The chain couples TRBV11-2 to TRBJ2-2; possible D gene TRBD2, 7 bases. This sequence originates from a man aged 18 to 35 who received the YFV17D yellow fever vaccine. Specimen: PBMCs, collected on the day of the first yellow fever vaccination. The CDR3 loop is CASSLDYRGAFKTGELFF. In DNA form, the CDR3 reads TGTGCCAGCAGCTTAGATTACCGGGGGGCTTTTAAAACCGGGGAGCTGTTTTTT. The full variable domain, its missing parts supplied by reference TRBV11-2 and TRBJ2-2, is EAGVAQSPRYKIIEKRQSVAFWCNPISGHATLYWYQQILGQGPKLLIQFQNNGVVDDSQLPKDRFSAERLKGVDSTLKIQPAKLEDSAVYLCASSLDYRGAFKTGELFFGEGSRLTVL.